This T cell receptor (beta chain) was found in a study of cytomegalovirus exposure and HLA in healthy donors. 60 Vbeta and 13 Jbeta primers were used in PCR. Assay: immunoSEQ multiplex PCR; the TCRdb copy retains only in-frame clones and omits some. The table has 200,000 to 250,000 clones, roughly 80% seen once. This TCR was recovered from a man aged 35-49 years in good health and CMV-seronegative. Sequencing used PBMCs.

For the CDR3, the DNA is TGCGCCAGCAGCTTCGGGCAGGGTCGCCACGAGCAGTACTTC. Protein: CASSFGQGRHEQYF. The V and J genes are TRBV5-1 and TRBJ2-7; possible D gene TRBD1, 5 bases. This CDR3 contains 14 residues. Germline lookup yields CDR1 SGHRS and CDR2 YFSETQ. Trimming stripped 2 bases from V and 5 bases from J, with 14 bases between.